This entry describes one T cell receptor beta chain. The sample comes from a study of T cell changes during pregnancy in multiple sclerosis. Profiled with immunoSEQ multiplex PCR; TCRdb holds only in-frame clones, not every one. The repertoire holds 70,000 to 95,000 clones, 90% to 95% seen once, with around 2.6% in the top ten. The V gene's germline CDR1 is SNHLY and CDR2 FYNNEI. There are 16 residues in the CDR3. V lost 7 bases, J lost 4 bases, and 13 bases stayed unmatched. The chain carries TRBV2 and TRBJ2-7; TRBD2 agrees at 10 bases. The source is a female donor in good health, enrolled as a control in a pregnancy study. The sample here was peripheral blood, taken after pregnancy. CDR3 sequence (DNA): TGTGCCAGCACCCGAGGGGGAGCGGGGGGGATATACGAGCAGTACTTC. Translation: CASTRGGAGGIYEQYF.